These 19 T cell receptor beta chains came from one sample sequenced in a study of vaccination effects on CD4 cells after COVID-19. Antigen-specific CD4+ T cells expanded by the ViraFEST assay with viral peptide pools were then sequenced. After more than 8 days in culture, the CD4+ T cells were isolated. Participants were given two doses of BNT162b2 or mRNA-1273 vaccine. Method: immunoSEQ multiplex PCR; TCRdb's copy keeps in-frame clones and lacks some. The sample lists under 40,000 clones, roughly 79% occurring once. No antigens are known for them. The starting material was CD4+ T cells from PBMCs cultured with HCoV-NL63 spike peptides, obtained after COVID-19 vaccination. Receptors originate from a human donor who received a COVID-19 vaccine. Some clones in this sample may be carry-over from other donors' samples.

A few counts support this clone. This chain joins TRBV5-1 and TRBJ1-2; 7 bases fit TRBD1. From germline, CDR1 is SGHRS and CDR2 YFSETQ. The CDR3 is 12 residues long. V gave up 4 bases and J gave up 7 bases; unmatched junction bases: 4. The CDR3 nucleotides read TGCGCCAGCAGCCTACGGGACAGTGGCTACACCTTC. It specifies CASSLRDSGYTF.

The chain is built from TRBV19 and TRBJ1-2; D is possibly TRBD1 (5 bases). Trimming removed 4 bases from V and 8 bases from J, with 20 bases in between. Germline V gives CDR1 LNHDA, CDR2 SQIVND (reference sequence). This CDR3 comprises 15 residues. CDR3 DNA sequence: TGTGCCAGTAGTACCCCAGGACAACCCCGGGGGGGCTACACCTTC. This codes for CASSTPGQPRGGYTF.

V usage is TRBV6-1 and J usage is TRBJ1-1, with a tentative D call TRBD1 (6 bases). With 2 bases removed from V and 1 base from J, the gap between germline ends came to 11 bases. Germline CDR1 is MNHNS and CDR2 is SASEGT. The CDR3 extends over 15 amino acids. CDR3 sequence: CASSESGQTNTEAFF. CDR3 bases: TGTGCCAGCAGTGAAAGCGGACAGACGAACACTGAAGCTTTCTTT.

This chain joins TRBV14 and TRBJ1-4; 11 nucleotides align to TRBD1. V dropped 4 bases and J dropped 8; count of bases not matched to a gene: 3. The CDR3 covers 14 residues. The germline gives CDR1 SGHDN, CDR2 FVKESK. This CDR3 reads CASSRTGGGEKLFF. CDR3 DNA: TGTGCCAGCAGCCGGACAGGGGGCGGAGAAAAACTGTTTTTT. The full variable domain, its missing parts supplied by reference TRBV14 and TRBJ1-4, is EAGVTQFPSHSVIEKGQTVTLRCDPISGHDNLYWYRRVMGKEIKFLLHFVKESKQDESGMPNNRFLAERTGGTYSTLKVQPAELEDSGVYFCASSRTGGGEKLFFGSGTQLSVL.

There are a few counts of this clone. The gene calls are TRBV19 and TRBJ2-1; a possible D gene is TRBD2 (5 bases). The CDR3 has 11 amino acids. The germline V and J ends were trimmed by 7 bases and 8 bases, with 9 bases remaining between them. The germline V gene has CDR1 LNHDA and CDR2 SQIVND (reference sequence). Written as DNA, the CDR3 is TGTGCCAGTAAGATCGGGGATGAGCAGTTCTTC. This translates into CASKIGDEQFF. Full variable domain (rest looked up from reference TRBV19 and TRBJ2-1): DGGITQSPKYLFRKEGQNVTLSCEQNLNHDAMYWYRQDPGQGLRLIYYSQIVNDFQKGDIAEGYSVSREKKESFPLTVTSAQKNPTAFYLCASKIGDEQFFGPGTRLTVL.

V gene TRBV5-6 combines with J gene TRBJ2-3; weak D call: TRBD2 (5 bases). The CDR3 spans 14 residues. CDR1 is SGHDT and CDR2 is YYEEEE in the germline V gene. The ends were cut back, 3 bases at V and 4 bases at J, with 12 bases in the middle. The CDR3 sequence: CASSSTKGSDTQYF. CDR3 DNA sequence: TGTGCCAGCAGCTCGACTAAGGGATCAGATACGCAGTATTTT.

The rearrangement uses TRBV2 and TRBJ2-5, with TRBD1 identical over 9 bases. CDR1 SNHLY and CDR2 FYNNEI come from the germline V gene. J was trimmed by 5 bases and V by 6 bases; bases with no gene match: 7. This CDR3 is 14 amino acids long. The CDR3 DNA follows: TGTGCCAGCAGCCGGGACAGGGTGGCGGAGACCCAGTACTTC. This codes for CASSRDRVAETQYF.

The V gene is TRBV27, the J gene TRBJ2-5, with TRBD1 as a possible D gene (5 bases). The CDR3 totals 15 residues. V lost 0 bases to trimming and J lost 5 bases, with 13 bases between them. Germline-derived CDR1 and CDR2 are MNHEY and SMNVEV (reference sequence). The CDR3 here is CASSLSGRGLETQYF. CDR3 bases: TGTGCCAGCAGTTTATCGGGTAGGGGTTTGGAGACCCAGTACTTC.

This clone turned up a few times. This chain links TRBV7-2 with TRBJ2-7; 8 bases align to TRBD2. Per germline, CDR1 SGHTA and CDR2 FQGNSA. V trimming: 4 bases; J trimming: 0 bases; junction bases outside the gene matches: 2. CDR3 size: 14 residues. CDR3 DNA sequence: TGTGCCAGCAGCTCGGGGGGGGGCTCCTACGAGCAGTACGTC. Its translation is CASSSGGGSYEQYV.

The genes are TRBV7-2 and TRBJ2-3; TRBD2 agrees at 8 bases. V gave up 4 bases and J gave up 3 bases; unmatched junction bases: 6. Germline CDR1 and CDR2: SGHTA and FQGNSA. The CDR3 loop spans 15 amino acids. CDR3 nucleotide sequence: TGTGCCAGCAGCTCCGCGGGGGGAGGAACAGATACGCAGTATTTT. It yields the protein CASSSAGGGTDTQYF.

The chain links TRBV10-3 to TRBJ2-7; D remains ambiguous. V was shortened by 0 bases and J by 3 bases, with 9 bases between the two germline ends. The CDR3 runs to 14 residues. From germline, CDR1 is ENHRY and CDR2 SYGVKD. The CDR3 is CAISESFGFYEQYV. In DNA form, the CDR3 reads TGTGCCATCAGTGAGTCGTTTGGGTTCTACGAGCAGTACGTC.

V and J are TRBV24-1 and TRBJ1-2; 7 bases are shared with TRBD1. This CDR3 region has 16 residues. From germline, CDR1 is KGHDR and CDR2 SFDVKD. Unmatched junction bases numbered 17, after V lost 4 bases and J lost 10 bases. CDR3 loop: CATSDPQGGQKSAYTF. The CDR3 nucleotides read TGTGCCACCAGTGACCCCCAGGGGGGACAAAAGAGTGCCTACACCTTC.

The chain employs TRBV6-5 and TRBJ1-2; D is unresolved. CDR1 and CDR2 (germline): MNHEY, SVGAGI. This CDR3 region has 14 residues. V was cut by 2 bases and J by 4 bases, with 11 bases left in between. CDR3 region: CASSYANSGYGYTF. The CDR3 nucleotides are TGTGCCAGCAGTTACGCCAACAGTGGCTATGGCTACACCTTC.

V usage is TRBV19 and J usage is TRBJ2-1, with no clear D. The CDR3 loop spans 13 amino acids. V was pared by 0 bases and J by 10 bases, with 10 bases between. Germline CDR1 LNHDA, CDR2 SQIVND (reference sequence). The CDR3 coding sequence is TGTGCCAGTAGTATAGATTTCCCGCGGGAGCAGTTCTTC. It encodes CASSIDFPREQFF.

The chain links TRBV9 to TRBJ2-1, with 7 bases that match TRBD1. With 3 bases clipped from V and 6 bases from J, the junction kept 9 bases outside the gene matches. The CDR3 loop spans 15 amino acids. CDR1 is SGDLS and CDR2 is YYNGEE in the germline V gene. The CDR3 nucleotides read TGTGCCAGCAGCGAAGGGGGCGAGTATCTCAATGAGCAGTTCTTC. Residues: CASSEGGEYLNEQFF.

This clone was observed a handful of times. J is TRBJ2-2 and V is TRBV4-3; D might be TRBD1 (6 bases). From germline, CDR1 is LGHNA and CDR2 YSLEER. V gave up 2 bases and J gave up 4 bases, with 11 bases separating them. The CDR3 runs to 15 residues. The CDR3 nucleotides read TGCGCCAGCAGCCAACAGGGGTTTGGCACCGGGGAGCTGTTTTTT. It is translated as CASSQQGFGTGELFF.

The chain couples TRBV3-1 (or the pseudogene TRBV3-2) to TRBJ2-1, with TRBD1 matching over 9 bases. Looked up from germline, CDR1 is LGHDT and CDR2 is YNNKEL (reference sequence). J lost 8 bases, V lost 4 bases, and 9 bases had no gene match. The CDR3 length is 15 residues. CDR3 DNA: TGTGCCAGCAGCCCTGGGACAGGGAGTGAGTATGAGCAGTTCTTC. It specifies CASSPGTGSEYEQFF.

The genes are TRBV18 and TRBJ2-3, with D uncertain. The CDR3 loop spans 13 amino acids. V was clipped by 0 bases and J by 3 bases, with 4 bases between them. The germline CDR1 and CDR2 sequences are KGHSH and LQKENI. CDR3 sequence (DNA): TGTGCCAGCTCACCACCGGTAACAGATACGCAGTATTTT. Encoded protein: CASSPPVTDTQYF.

The V gene is TRBV6-2 or TRBV6-3, the J gene TRBJ1-1, with 7 bases aligning to TRBD1. V lost 0 bases, J lost 1 base, and 8 bases stayed unmatched. The CDR3 totals 17 residues. CDR1 is MNHEY, CDR2 SVGEGT, per germline. The CDR3: CASSYSIKGAWNTEAFF. CDR3 nucleotide sequence: TGTGCCAGCAGTTACTCTATAAAGGGGGCATGGAACACTGAAGCTTTCTTT.